This T cell receptor (beta chain) was documented in a study of blood T cell repertoires in COVID-19. Looked up from germline, CDR1 is SEHNR and CDR2 is FQNEAQ (reference sequence). The CDR3 length is 14 residues. The trim removed 0 bases at V and 5 bases at J, leaving 4 bases unmatched. In the original analysis: The assay estimated nucleated cells by amplifying reference gene primers. Only in-frame clones appear in the TCRdb table, and some are missing; sequencing was by immunoSEQ multiplex PCR. For V, J and clone size, that table is used; D and trimming come from the DNA. The table shows over 200,000 clones, with around nine tenths occurring only once.

This clonotype was sampled from a woman aged 55-70 years with acute or convalescent COVID-19. The chain employs TRBV7-9 and TRBJ2-7, with 7 bases lining up with TRBD1. Sequencing used peripheral blood. The DNA of the CDR3 is TGTGCCAGCAGCTTAGCGACAGGGAACGACGAGCAGTACTTC. Its translation is CASSLATGNDEQYF.